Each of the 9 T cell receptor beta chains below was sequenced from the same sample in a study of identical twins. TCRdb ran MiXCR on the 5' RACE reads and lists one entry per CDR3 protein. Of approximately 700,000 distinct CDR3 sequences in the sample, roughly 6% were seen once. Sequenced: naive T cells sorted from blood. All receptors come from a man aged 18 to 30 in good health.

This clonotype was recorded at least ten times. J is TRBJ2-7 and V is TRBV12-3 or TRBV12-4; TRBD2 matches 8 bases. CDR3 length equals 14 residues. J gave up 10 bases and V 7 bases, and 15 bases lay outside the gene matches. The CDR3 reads CASKPRTGGRSQYF. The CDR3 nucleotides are TGTGCCAGCAAACCCCGAACGGGAGGGCGTAGTCAGTACTTC.

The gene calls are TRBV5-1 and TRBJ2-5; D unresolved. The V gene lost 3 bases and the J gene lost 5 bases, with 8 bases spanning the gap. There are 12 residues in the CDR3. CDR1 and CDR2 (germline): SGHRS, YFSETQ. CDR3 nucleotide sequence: TGCGCCAGCAGCTCCCCTTACGAGACCCAGTACTTC. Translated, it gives CASSSPYETQYF.

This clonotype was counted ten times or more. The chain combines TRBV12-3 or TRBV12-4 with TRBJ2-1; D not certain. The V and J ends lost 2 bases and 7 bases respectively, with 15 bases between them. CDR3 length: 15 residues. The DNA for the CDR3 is TGTGCCAGCAGTTTAACGTCTGGAGCGCCTAATGAGCAGTTCTTC. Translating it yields CASSLTSGAPNEQFF.

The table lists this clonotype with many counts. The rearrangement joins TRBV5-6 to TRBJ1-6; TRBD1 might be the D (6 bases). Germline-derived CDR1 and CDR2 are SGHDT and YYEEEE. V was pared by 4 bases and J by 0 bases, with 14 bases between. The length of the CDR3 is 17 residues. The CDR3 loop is CASSRGQLSSYNSPLHF. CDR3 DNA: TGTGCCAGCAGCCGAGGACAGCTCAGCTCCTATAATTCACCCCTCCACTTT.

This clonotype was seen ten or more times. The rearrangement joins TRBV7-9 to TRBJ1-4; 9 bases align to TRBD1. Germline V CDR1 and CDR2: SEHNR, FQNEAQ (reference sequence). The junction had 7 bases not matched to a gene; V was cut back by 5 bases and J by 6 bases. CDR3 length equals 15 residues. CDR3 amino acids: CASSPPTGGYEKLFF. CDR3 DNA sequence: TGTGCCAGCAGCCCGCCGACAGGGGGATATGAAAAACTGTTTTTT.

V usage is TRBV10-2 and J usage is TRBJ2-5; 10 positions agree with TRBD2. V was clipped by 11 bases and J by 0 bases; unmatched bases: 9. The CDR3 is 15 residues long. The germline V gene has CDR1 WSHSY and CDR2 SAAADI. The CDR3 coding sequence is TGCGCCTGCAAGCGGGAGGGGGCGTACCAAGAGACCCAGTACTTC. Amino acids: CACKREGAYQETQYF.

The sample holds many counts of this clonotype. DNA for the CDR3: TGTGCCAGCAGCCCGGCCCATAGCACGTATCAGCCCCAGCATTTT. Its translation: CASSPAHSTYQPQHF. V is TRBV12-3 or TRBV12-4 and J is TRBJ1-5; D uncertain. The CDR3 loop spans 15 amino acids. V lost 6 bases to trimming and J lost 5 bases, with 17 bases between them.

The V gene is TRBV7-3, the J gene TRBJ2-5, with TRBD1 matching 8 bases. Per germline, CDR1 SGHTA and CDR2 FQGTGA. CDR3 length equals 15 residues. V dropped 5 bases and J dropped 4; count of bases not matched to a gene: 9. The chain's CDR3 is CASSIFSGQAETQYF. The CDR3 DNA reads TGTGCCAGCAGCATATTCTCGGGACAGGCAGAGACCCAGTACTTC.

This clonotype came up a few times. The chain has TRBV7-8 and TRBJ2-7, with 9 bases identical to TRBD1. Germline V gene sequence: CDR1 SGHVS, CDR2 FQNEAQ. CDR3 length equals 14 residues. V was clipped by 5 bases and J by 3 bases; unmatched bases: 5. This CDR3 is CASSASDRGYEQYF. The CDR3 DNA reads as TGTGCCAGCAGCGCCTCGGACAGGGGCTACGAGCAGTACTTC.